The present TCR beta chain was sequenced within a study of T cells in Graves' hyperthyroidism and ophthalmopathy. Study-wide results and limits: Most thyroid clonotypes that were expanded above 0.001 also turned up in blood.

The source material, RNA transcripts, was used to amplify TCR beta CDR3 regions. In the first-round RT-PCR of the TCR CDR3, the HTBI primer set was used. TCRdb reprocessed the multiplex PCR reads with MiXCR, giving one entry per CDR3 protein. Of over 500,000 distinct CDR3 sequences listed, 17% are singletons. A single count supports this clonotype. Its antigen is unidentified. Germline assignment: CDR1 LNHDA and CDR2 SQIVND (reference sequence). CDR3 length: 14 residues. The trim removed 7 bases at V and 1 base at J, leaving 3 bases unmatched. Input material: blood. This receptor was taken from a young woman with Graves' ophthalmopathy. J is TRBJ2-3 and V is TRBV19, with 9 bases matching TRBD2. The CDR3 region has the DNA TGTGCCAGTAAACCTAGCGGGGGCACAGATACGCAGTATTTT. This codes for CASKPSGGTDTQYF. The whole variable domain, remainder taken from reference TRBV19 and TRBJ2-3, is DGGITQSPKYLFRKEGQNVTLSCEQNLNHDAMYWYRQDPGQGLRLIYYSQIVNDFQKGDIAEGYSVSREKKESFPLTVTSAQKNPTAFYLCASKPSGGTDTQYFGPGTRLTVL.